These 20 T cell receptor beta chains share one sample of origin, sequenced in a study of blood T cell repertoires in COVID-19. Using immunoSEQ multiplex PCR, the repertoire was profiled, and TCRdb retains in-frame clones only, with some absent. The sample yields around 50,000 clones, more than 80% seen once. Sequenced sample: peripheral blood. These receptor sequences come from a man in his 60s with acute or convalescent COVID-19.

DNA of the CDR3: TGTGCCAGCAGTTCTTCCGGGACAGGGAACACTGAAGCTTTCTTT. This gives the protein CASSSSGTGNTEAFF. The chain uses TRBV6-5 and TRBJ1-1; 8 bases are a match to TRBD1. The V gene end was trimmed by 4 bases and the J gene end by 1 base; junction bases not matched to a gene: 5. The germline V gene encodes CDR1 MNHEY and CDR2 SVGAGI. CDR3 length: 15 amino acids.

J is TRBJ2-1 and V is TRBV4-2; 9 bases match TRBD2. J was trimmed by 0 bases and V by 4 bases; bases with no gene match: 4. The CDR3 is 16 residues long. Germline CDR1 LGHNA, CDR2 YNFKEQ. CDR3 region: CASSRIAGDSYNEQFF. The DNA of the CDR3 is TGTGCCAGCAGCCGAATAGCGGGAGACTCCTACAATGAGCAGTTCTTC.

The J gene is TRBJ1-4, the V gene TRBV27; a weak D match, TRBD1 (5 bases). Germline V CDR1 and CDR2: MNHEY, SMNVEV (reference sequence). Trimming took 3 bases from V and 1 from J, leaving 12 bases between them. The CDR3 runs 16 residues. CDR3 loop: CASSFHPGGTNEKLFF. The CDR3 nucleotides are TGTGCCAGCAGTTTTCACCCGGGGGGAACTAATGAAAAACTGTTTTTT.

The chain joins TRBV7-8 to TRBJ1-2, with TRBD1 as a possible D gene (6 bases). CDR1 is SGHVS and CDR2 is FQNEAQ in the germline V gene. The CDR3 length is 17 residues. The V gene lost 5 bases and the J gene lost 4 bases, with 23 bases spanning the gap. The CDR3 is CASSPSPGKQGGYGYTF. As DNA, the CDR3 is TGTGCCAGCAGCCCCTCCCCCGGGAAACAGGGCGGCTATGGCTACACCTTC.

V gene TRBV6-5 combines with J gene TRBJ2-2, with D possibly being TRBD1 (6 bases). The V gene lost 2 bases and the J gene lost 6 bases, with 13 bases spanning the gap. The CDR3 length is 15 residues. Germline V CDR1 and CDR2: MNHEY, SVGAGI. The CDR3 loop reads CASSYRAGVAGELFF. The DNA of the CDR3 is TGTGCCAGCAGTTACAGGGCAGGGGTAGCCGGGGAGCTGTTTTTT.

V gene TRBV4-1 combines with J gene TRBJ2-3, with TRBD1 matching over 7 bases. The V and J ends lost 5 bases and 0 bases, in that order; junction bases with no gene match: 11. This CDR3 region has 17 residues. CDR1 MGHRA and CDR2 YSYEKL come from the germline V gene. CDR3 region: CASSLRLTGSSTDTQYF. The CDR3 coding sequence is TGCGCCAGCAGCTTGCGATTGACAGGGTCTAGCACAGATACGCAGTATTTT.

The chain employs TRBV28 and TRBJ2-3, with TRBD2 matching 9 bases. Trimming removed 6 bases from V and 4 bases from J; junction bases left unmatched: 8. Germline assignment: CDR1 MDHEN and CDR2 SYDVKM. The CDR3 consists of 15 residues. The CDR3 region is CASRGPAGGSDTQYF. DNA of the CDR3: TGTGCCAGCAGGGGACCAGCGGGAGGATCAGATACGCAGTATTTT. Together with reference TRBV28 and TRBJ2-3, the CDR3 gives the full variable domain: DVKVTQSSRYLVKRTGEKVFLECVQDMDHENMFWYRQDPGLGLRLIYFSYDVKMKEKGDIPEGYSVSREKKERFSLILESASTNQTSMYLCASRGPAGGSDTQYFGPGTRLTVL.

The chain is built from TRBV7-2 and TRBJ1-4; D ambiguous. Trimming shortened V by 3 bases and J by 4 bases, and 6 bases separated the two germline ends. Germline V gene data show CDR1 as SGHTA and CDR2 as FQGNSA. This CDR3 comprises 13 residues. The CDR3 DNA reads TGTGCCAGCAGCTTCCAACTTAATGAAAAACTGTTTTTT. Protein: CASSFQLNEKLFF.

The V and J genes are TRBV6-2 or TRBV6-3 and TRBJ2-7; 14 positions match TRBD2. CDR1 MNHEY and CDR2 SVGEGT come from the germline V gene. J was trimmed by 9 bases and V by 2 bases; bases with no gene match: 9. This CDR3 region has 16 residues. As DNA, the CDR3 is TGTGCCAGCAGTTACGTTGGGACTAGCGGGAGTGATTGGCAGTACTTC. It specifies CASSYVGTSGSDWQYF.

This chain joins TRBV7-9 and TRBJ1-2; TRBD1 might be the D (5 bases). Trimming left V 7 bases short and J 2 bases short, with 20 bases between. This CDR3 region has 16 residues. The germline V gene encodes CDR1 SEHNR and CDR2 FQNEAQ (reference sequence). CDR3 protein: CASTLSRGKSNYGYTF. The CDR3 DNA reads TGTGCCAGCACCCTTTCTAGGGGTAAATCAAACTATGGCTACACCTTC.

The chain recombines TRBV5-1 with TRBJ1-1; the D gene is possibly TRBD1 (6 bases). Trimming left V 1 base short and J 11 bases short, with 9 bases between. CDR3 length equals 11 residues. The germline V gene encodes CDR1 SGHRS and CDR2 YFSETQ. The CDR3 is CASSLKGDAFF. The CDR3 DNA is TGCGCCAGCAGCTTGAAGGGGGATGCTTTCTTT.

This chain connects TRBV28 to TRBJ1-1; D is undetermined. V lost 0 bases and J lost 1, with 6 bases in between. The CDR3 sequence is 14 residues long. CDR1 and CDR2 from the germline V gene are MDHEN and SYDVKM. The CDR3 loop reads CASSLWSENTEAFF. The CDR3, as DNA: TGTGCCAGCAGTTTATGGTCAGAGAACACTGAAGCTTTCTTT.

A single count supports this clone. The chain carries TRBV6-5 and TRBJ1-2, with D tentatively TRBD1 (6 bases). Germline V gene data show CDR1 as MNHEY and CDR2 as SVGAGI. V was trimmed by 5 bases and J by 2 bases, leaving 9 bases between them. The length of the CDR3 is 13 residues. CDR3 sequence reads: CASSRDKNYGYTF. The DNA of the CDR3 is TGTGCCAGCAGTCGGGACAAAAACTATGGCTACACCTTC.

The gene calls are TRBV15 and TRBJ2-4; 9 bases match TRBD1. The CDR3 length is 17 residues. Germline CDR1 reads LNHNV; CDR2 reads YYDKDF (reference sequence). V was clipped by 1 base and J by 4 bases; unmatched bases: 8. The CDR3 spells CATSRAGTGKEKNIQYF. CDR3 sequence (DNA): TGTGCCACCAGCAGAGCAGGGACAGGGAAAGAAAAAAACATTCAGTACTTC.

The chain couples TRBV2 to TRBJ1-6; D possibly corresponds to TRBD1 (6 bases). Trimming took 0 bases from V and 5 from J, leaving 11 bases between them. There are 16 residues in the CDR3. Germline assignment: CDR1 SNHLY and CDR2 FYNNEI. This chain's CDR3 is CASSEARGVDNSPLHF. The CDR3 DNA is TGTGCCAGCAGTGAAGCCAGGGGAGTTGATAATTCACCCCTCCACTTT.

V usage is TRBV18 and J usage is TRBJ2-3, with TRBD2 matching over 8 bases. The junction had 2 bases not matched to a gene; V was cut back by 2 bases and J by 4 bases. The CDR3 spans 14 residues. Germline CDR1 reads KGHSH; CDR2 reads LQKENI. The CDR3 reads CASSPTSGSDTQYF. CDR3 nucleotide sequence: TGTGCCAGCTCACCAACTAGCGGCTCAGATACGCAGTATTTT. Full variable domain (missing parts from reference TRBV18 and TRBJ2-3): NAGVMQNPRHLVRRRGQEARLRCSPMKGHSHVYWYRQLPEEGLKFMVYLQKENIIDESGMPKERFSAEFPKEGPSILRIQQVVRGDSAAYFCASSPTSGSDTQYFGPGTRLTVL.

The chain employs TRBV6-6 and TRBJ1-4, with D possibly matching TRBD1 (5 bases). The germline gives CDR1 MNHNY, CDR2 SVGAGI (reference sequence). The V end lost 6 bases, the J end lost 12 bases, and 17 bases lay between the germline ends. This CDR3 contains 13 residues. The CDR3 spells CASSPFQGSELFF. In nucleotides, the CDR3 is TGTGCCAGCAGCCCATTTCAGGGTTCCGAACTGTTTTTT.

The chain links TRBV7-2 to TRBJ2-3; 10 bases align to TRBD2. Germline V gene data show CDR1 as SGHTA and CDR2 as FQGNSA. The CDR3 runs 15 residues. With 5 bases clipped from V and 6 bases from J, the junction kept 8 bases outside the gene matches. CDR3 DNA: TGTGCCAGCAGCCCTCAAGCGGGAGGGCTTGATACGCAGTATTTT. Protein product: CASSPQAGGLDTQYF. Full variable domain (rest looked up from reference TRBV7-2 and TRBJ2-3): GAGVSQSPSNKVTEKGKDVELRCDPISGHTALYWYRQSLGQGLEFLIYFQGNSAPDKSGLPSDRFSAERTGGSVSTLTIQRTQQEDSAVYLCASSPQAGGLDTQYFGPGTRLTVL.

V is TRBV5-6 and J is TRBJ1-4; 9 bases align to TRBD1. V shed 4 bases and J 8 bases; nucleotides not matched to a gene: 3. Germline V gene sequence: CDR1 SGHDT, CDR2 YYEEEE. The CDR3 totals 13 residues. CDR3 region: CASSPDRGEKLFF. CDR3 nucleotides: TGTGCCAGCAGCCCGGACAGGGGAGAAAAACTGTTTTTT. Supplemented by reference TRBV5-6 and TRBJ1-4, the full variable domain reads DAGVTQSPTHLIKTRGQQVTLRCSPKSGHDTVSWYQQALGQGPQFIFQYYEEEERQRGNFPDRFSGHQFPNYSSELNVNALLLGDSALYLCASSPDRGEKLFFGSGTQLSVL.

The chain employs TRBV6-5 and TRBJ1-2; no clear D. CDR3 length: 12 residues. Trimming stripped 7 bases from V and 4 bases from J, with 10 bases between. Germline CDR1 reads MNHEY; CDR2 reads SVGAGI. The CDR3 spells CASMSRGYGYTF. The CDR3 DNA follows: TGTGCCAGCATGTCCCGGGGCTATGGCTACACCTTC.